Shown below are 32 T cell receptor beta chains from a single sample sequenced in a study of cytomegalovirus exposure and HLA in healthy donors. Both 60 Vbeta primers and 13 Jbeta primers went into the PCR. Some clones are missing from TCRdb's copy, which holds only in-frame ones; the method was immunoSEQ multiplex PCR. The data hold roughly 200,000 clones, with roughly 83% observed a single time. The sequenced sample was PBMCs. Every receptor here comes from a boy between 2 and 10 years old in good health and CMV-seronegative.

The CDR3 sequence is CASSYGQGLNEQYF. Written as DNA, the CDR3 is TGTGCCAGCAGCTATGGACAGGGTCTGAACGAGCAGTACTTC. J is TRBJ2-7 and V is TRBV7-2; TRBD1 agrees at 8 bases. The V and J ends lost 4 bases and 5 bases, in that order; junction bases with no gene match: 7. The germline gives CDR1 SGHTA, CDR2 FQGNSA. This CDR3 comprises 14 residues.

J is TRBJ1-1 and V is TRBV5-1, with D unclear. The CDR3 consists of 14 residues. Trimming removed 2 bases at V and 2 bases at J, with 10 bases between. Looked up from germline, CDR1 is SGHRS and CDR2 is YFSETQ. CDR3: CASSFSGLNTEAFF. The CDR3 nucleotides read TGCGCCAGCAGCTTTAGCGGCCTAAACACTGAAGCTTTCTTT.

The CDR3 coding sequence is TGTGCCAGCAGTTACAATGATCTAACTGAAGCTTTCTTT. Amino acids: CASSYNDLTEAFF. This chain links TRBV6-5 with TRBJ1-1, with D unresolved. The germline V and J ends were trimmed by 2 bases and 5 bases, with 9 bases remaining between them. The CDR3 runs to 13 residues. The germline V gene encodes CDR1 MNHEY and CDR2 SVGAGI.

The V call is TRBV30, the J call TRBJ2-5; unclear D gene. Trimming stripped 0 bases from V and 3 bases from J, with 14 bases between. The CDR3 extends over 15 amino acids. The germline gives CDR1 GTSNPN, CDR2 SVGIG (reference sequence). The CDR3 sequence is CAWSVVTVSEETQYF. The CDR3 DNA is TGTGCCTGGAGTGTAGTAACAGTGTCAGAAGAGACCCAGTACTTC.

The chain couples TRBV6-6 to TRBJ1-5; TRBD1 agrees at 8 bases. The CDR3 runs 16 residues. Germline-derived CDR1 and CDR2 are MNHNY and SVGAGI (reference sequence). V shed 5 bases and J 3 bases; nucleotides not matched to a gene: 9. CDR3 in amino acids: CASSNGQGGDNQPQHF. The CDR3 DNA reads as TGTGCCAGCAGTAACGGACAGGGAGGCGACAATCAGCCCCAGCATTTT.

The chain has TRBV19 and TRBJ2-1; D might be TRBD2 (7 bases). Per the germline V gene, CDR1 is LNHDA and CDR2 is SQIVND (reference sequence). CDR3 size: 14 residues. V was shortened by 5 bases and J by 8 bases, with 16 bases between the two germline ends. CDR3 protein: CASSLGGLIDEQFF. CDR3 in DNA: TGTGCCAGTAGTTTGGGGGGGCTGATTGATGAGCAGTTCTTC.

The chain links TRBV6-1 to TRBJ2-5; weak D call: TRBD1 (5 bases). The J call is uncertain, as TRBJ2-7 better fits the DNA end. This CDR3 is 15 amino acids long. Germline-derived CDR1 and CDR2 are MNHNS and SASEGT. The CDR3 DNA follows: TGTGCCAGCAGTGAGTACAGGTGGACCTCCTACGAGCAGTACTTC. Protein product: CASSEYRWTSYEQYF.

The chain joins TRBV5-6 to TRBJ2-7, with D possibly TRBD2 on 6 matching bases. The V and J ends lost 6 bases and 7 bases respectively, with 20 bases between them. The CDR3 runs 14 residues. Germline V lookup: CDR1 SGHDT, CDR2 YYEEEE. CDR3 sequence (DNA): TGTGCCAGCACCCCGGGACTGACTTCCCGGGAGCAGTACTTC. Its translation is CASTPGLTSREQYF.

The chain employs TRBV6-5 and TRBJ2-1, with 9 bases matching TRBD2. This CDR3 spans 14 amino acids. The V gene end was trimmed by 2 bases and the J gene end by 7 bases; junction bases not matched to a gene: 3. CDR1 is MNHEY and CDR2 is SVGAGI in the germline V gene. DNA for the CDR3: TGTGCCAGCAGTTACGGCGGGAGGGGGAATGAGCAGTTCTTC. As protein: CASSYGGRGNEQFF.

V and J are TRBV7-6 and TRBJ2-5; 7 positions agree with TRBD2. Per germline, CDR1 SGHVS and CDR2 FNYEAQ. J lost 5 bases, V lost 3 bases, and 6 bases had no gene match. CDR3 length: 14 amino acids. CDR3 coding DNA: TGTGCCAGCAGCTTGTTGGCGCGGGGGGAGACCCAGTACTTC. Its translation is CASSLLARGETQYF.

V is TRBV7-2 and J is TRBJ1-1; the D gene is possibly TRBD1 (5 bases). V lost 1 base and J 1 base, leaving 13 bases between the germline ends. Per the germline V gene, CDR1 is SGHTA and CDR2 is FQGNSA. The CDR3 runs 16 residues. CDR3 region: CASSLGLAGPNTEAFF. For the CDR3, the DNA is TGTGCCAGCAGCTTAGGTTTGGCGGGACCGAACACTGAAGCTTTCTTT.

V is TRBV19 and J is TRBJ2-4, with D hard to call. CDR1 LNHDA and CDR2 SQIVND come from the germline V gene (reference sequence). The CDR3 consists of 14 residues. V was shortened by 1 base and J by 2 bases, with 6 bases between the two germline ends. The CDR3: CASSIAASKNIQYF. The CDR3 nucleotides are TGTGCCAGTAGTATAGCAGCGTCCAAAAACATTCAGTACTTC.

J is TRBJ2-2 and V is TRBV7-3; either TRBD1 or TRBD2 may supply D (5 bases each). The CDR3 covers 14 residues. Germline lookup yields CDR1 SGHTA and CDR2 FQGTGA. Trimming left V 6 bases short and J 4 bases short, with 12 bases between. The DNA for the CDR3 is TGTGCCAGCAGATTACAGGAGGCCACCGGGGAGCTGTTTTTT. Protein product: CASRLQEATGELFF.

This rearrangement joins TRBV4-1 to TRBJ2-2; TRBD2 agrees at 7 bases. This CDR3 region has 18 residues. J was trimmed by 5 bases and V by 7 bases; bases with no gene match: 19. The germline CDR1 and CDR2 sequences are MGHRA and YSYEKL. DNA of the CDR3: TGCGCCAGCAACCCCGATGCCGGGGTAGCGGGTGTGACCGGGGAGCTGTTTTTT. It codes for CASNPDAGVAGVTGELFF.

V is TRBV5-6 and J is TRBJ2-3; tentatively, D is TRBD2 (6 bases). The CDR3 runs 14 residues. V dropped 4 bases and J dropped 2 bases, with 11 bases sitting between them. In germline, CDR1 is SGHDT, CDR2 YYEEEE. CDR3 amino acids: CASSGGDYTDTQYF. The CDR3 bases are TGTGCCAGCAGCGGAGGGGATTACACAGATACGCAGTATTTT.

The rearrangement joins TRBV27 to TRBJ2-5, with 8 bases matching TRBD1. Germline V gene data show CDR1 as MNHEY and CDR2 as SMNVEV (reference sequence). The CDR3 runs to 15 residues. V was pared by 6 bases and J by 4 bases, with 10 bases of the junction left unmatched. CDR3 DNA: TGTGCCAGCAGCCCAGGGACAGGTGGGCGAGAGACCCAGTACTTC. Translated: CASSPGTGGRETQYF.

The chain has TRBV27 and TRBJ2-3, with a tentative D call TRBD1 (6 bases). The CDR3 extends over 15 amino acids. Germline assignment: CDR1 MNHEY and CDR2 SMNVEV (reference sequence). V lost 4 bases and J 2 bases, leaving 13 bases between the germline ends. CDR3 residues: CASSWAGAPTDTQYF. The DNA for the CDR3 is TGTGCCAGCAGTTGGGCAGGGGCTCCCACAGATACGCAGTATTTT.

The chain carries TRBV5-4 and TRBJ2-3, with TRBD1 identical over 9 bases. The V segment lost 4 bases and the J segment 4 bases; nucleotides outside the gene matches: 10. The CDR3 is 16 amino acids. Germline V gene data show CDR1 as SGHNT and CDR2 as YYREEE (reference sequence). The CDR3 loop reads CASSAPAGTGSDTQYF. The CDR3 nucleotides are TGTGCCAGCAGCGCGCCCGCCGGGACAGGGTCAGATACGCAGTATTTT.

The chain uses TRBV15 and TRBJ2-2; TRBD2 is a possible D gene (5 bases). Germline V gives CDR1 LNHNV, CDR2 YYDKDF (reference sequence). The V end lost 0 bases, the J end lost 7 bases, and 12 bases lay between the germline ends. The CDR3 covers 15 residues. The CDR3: CATSREYGVDGELFF. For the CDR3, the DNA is TGTGCCACCAGCAGAGAGTACGGGGTGGACGGGGAGCTGTTTTTT.

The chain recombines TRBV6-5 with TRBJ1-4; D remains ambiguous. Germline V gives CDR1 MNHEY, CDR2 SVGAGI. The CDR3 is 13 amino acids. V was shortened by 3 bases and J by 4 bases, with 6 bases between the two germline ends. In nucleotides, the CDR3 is TGTGCCAGCAGTTATACTTTTAATGAAAAACTGTTTTTT. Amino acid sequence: CASSYTFNEKLFF.

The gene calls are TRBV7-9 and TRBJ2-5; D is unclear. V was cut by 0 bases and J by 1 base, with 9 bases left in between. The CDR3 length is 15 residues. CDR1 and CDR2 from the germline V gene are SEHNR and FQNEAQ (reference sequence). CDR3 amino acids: CASSLAPRGQETQYF. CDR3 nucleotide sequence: TGTGCCAGCAGCTTAGCCCCCCGAGGCCAAGAGACCCAGTACTTC.

The CDR3 protein is CASRRPGGGTDTQYF. CDR3 sequence (DNA): TGTGCCAGCAGGCGTCCCGGCGGTGGCACAGATACGCAGTATTTT. V gene TRBV9 combines with J gene TRBJ2-3, with unresolved D. Germline CDR1 reads SGDLS; CDR2 reads YYNGEE. Trimming took off 5 bases at V and 1 base at J, with 14 bases between the two ends. The CDR3 extends over 15 amino acids.

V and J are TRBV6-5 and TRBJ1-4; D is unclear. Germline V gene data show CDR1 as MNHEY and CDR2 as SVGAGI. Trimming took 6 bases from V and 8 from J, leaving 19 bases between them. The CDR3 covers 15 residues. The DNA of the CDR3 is TGTGCCAGCAGCCTCCCCGGGAGGGTTGGAGAAAAACTGTTTTTT. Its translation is CASSLPGRVGEKLFF.

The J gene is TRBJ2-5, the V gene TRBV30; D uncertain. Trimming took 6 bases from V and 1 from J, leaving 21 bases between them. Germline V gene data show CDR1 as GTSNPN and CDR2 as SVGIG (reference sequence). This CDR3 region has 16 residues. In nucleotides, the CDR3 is TGTGCCTGTCTCACCTGCATCGTGGGCAGCCAAGAGACCCAGTACTTC. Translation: CACLTCIVGSQETQYF.

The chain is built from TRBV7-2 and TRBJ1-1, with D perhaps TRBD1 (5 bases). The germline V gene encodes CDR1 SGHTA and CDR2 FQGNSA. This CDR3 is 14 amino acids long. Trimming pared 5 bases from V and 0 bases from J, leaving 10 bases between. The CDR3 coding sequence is TGTGCCAGCAGCAGAGGACACCTGAACACTGAAGCTTTCTTT. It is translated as CASSRGHLNTEAFF.

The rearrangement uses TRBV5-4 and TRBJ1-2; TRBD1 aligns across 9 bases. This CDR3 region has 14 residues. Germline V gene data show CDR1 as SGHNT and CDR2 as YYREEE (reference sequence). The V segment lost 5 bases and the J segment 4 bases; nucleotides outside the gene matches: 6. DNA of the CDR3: TGTGCCAGCAGAGAACAGGGGGCGGGCTATGGCTACACCTTC. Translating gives CASREQGAGYGYTF.

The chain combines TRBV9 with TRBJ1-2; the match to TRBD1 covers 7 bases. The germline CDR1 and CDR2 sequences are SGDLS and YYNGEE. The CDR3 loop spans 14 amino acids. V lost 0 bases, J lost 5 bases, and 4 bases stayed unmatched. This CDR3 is CASSVGDSFYGYTF. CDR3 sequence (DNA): TGTGCCAGCAGCGTAGGGGACAGTTTTTATGGCTACACCTTC.

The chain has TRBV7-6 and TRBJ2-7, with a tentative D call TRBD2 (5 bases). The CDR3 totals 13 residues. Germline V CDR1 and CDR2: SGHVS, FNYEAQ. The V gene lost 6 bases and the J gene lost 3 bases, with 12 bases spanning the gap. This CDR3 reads CASSRLGDYEQYF. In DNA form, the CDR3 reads TGTGCCAGCAGTCGGCTCGGGGACTACGAGCAGTACTTC.

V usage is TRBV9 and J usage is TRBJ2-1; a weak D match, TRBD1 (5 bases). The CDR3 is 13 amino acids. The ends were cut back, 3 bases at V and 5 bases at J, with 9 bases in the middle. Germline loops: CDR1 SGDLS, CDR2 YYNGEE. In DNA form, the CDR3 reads TGTGCCAGCAGCGGCCAACAGGACAATGAGCAGTTCTTC. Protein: CASSGQQDNEQFF.

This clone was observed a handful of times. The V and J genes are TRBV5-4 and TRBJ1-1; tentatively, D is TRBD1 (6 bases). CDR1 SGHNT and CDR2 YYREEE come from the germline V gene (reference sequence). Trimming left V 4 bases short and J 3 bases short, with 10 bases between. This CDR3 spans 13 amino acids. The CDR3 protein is CASSLGGDTEAFF. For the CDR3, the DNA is TGTGCCAGCAGCCTTGGGGGCGACACTGAAGCTTTCTTT.

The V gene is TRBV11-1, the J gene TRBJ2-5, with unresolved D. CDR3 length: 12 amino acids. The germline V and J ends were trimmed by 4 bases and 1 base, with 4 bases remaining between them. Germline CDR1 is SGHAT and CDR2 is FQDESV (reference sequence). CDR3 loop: CASSSLQETQYF. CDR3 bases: TGTGCCAGCAGCTCCCTCCAAGAGACCCAGTACTTC. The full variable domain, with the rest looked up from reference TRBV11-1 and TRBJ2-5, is EAEVAQSPRYKITEKSQAVAFWCDPISGHATLYWYRQILGQGPELLVQFQDESVVDDSQLPKDRFSAERLKGVDSTLKIQPAELGDSAMYLCASSSLQETQYFGPGTRLLVL.

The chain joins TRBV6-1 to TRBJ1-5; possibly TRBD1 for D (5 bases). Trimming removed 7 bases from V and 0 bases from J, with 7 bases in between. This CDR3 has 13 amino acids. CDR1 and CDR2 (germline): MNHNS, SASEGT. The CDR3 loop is CASTGASNQPQHF. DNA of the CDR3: TGTGCCAGCACTGGGGCTAGCAATCAGCCCCAGCATTTT.